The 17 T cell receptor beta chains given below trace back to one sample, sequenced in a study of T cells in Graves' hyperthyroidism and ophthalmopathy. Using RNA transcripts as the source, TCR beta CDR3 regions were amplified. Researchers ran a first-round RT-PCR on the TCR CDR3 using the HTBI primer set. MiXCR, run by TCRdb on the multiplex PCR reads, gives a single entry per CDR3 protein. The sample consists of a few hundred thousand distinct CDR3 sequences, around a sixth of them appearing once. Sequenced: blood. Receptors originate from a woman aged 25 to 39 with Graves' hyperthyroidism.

CDR3 protein: CASSEAWLAGGYEQFF. In DNA, the CDR3 is TGTGCCAGCAGTGAAGCGTGGCTAGCGGGAGGGTATGAGCAGTTCTTC. V is TRBV6-1 and J is TRBJ2-1; 12 bases line up with TRBD2. V was clipped by 0 bases and J by 8 bases; unmatched bases: 5. In germline, CDR1 is MNHNS, CDR2 SASEGT. The CDR3 has 16 amino acids.

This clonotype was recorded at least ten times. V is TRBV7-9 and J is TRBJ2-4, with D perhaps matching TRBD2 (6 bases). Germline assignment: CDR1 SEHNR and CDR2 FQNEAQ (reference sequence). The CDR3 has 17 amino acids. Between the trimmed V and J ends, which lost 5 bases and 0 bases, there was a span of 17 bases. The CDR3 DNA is TGTGCCAGCAGCCCTAGACCTTCGGGACTAGCCAAAAACATTCAGTACTTC. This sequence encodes CASSPRPSGLAKNIQYF.

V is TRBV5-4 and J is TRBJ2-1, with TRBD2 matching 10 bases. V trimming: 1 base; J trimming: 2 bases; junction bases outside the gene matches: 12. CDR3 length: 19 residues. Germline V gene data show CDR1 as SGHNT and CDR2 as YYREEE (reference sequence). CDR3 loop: CASSLWGLAGAPTYNEQFF. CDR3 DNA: TGTGCCAGCAGCTTGTGGGGTCTAGCGGGAGCCCCAACCTACAATGAGCAGTTCTTC.

CDR3 amino acids: CASSSSRQGNTEAFF. CDR3 bases: TGTGCCAGCAGTTCCTCTCGCCAGGGAAACACTGAAGCTTTCTTT. The V gene is TRBV28, the J gene TRBJ1-1; D may be TRBD1 (5 bases). V dropped 4 bases and J dropped 2 bases, with 14 bases sitting between them. CDR1 is MDHEN and CDR2 is SYDVKM in the germline V gene. The CDR3 sequence is 15 residues long.

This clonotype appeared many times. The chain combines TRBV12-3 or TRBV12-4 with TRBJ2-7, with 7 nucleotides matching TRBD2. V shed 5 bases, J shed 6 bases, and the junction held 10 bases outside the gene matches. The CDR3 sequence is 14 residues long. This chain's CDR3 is CASSSGTPRTEQYF. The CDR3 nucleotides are TGTGCCAGCAGTAGCGGGACTCCCCGGACCGAGCAGTACTTC.

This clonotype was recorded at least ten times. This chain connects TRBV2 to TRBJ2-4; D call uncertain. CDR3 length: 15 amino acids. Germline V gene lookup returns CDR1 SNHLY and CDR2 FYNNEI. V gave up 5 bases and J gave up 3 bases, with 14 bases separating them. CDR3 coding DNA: TGTGCCAGCAGTTCAGATCCCGGCCACAAAAACATTCAGTACTTC. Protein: CASSSDPGHKNIQYF.

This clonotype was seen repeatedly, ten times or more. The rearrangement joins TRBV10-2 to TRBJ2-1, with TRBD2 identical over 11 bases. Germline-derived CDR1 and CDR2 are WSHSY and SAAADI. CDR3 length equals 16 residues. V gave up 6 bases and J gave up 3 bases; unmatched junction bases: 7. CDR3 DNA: TGCGCCAGCAGAGAAACCGGGACTAGCGGCTACAATGAGCAGTTCTTC. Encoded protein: CASRETGTSGYNEQFF.

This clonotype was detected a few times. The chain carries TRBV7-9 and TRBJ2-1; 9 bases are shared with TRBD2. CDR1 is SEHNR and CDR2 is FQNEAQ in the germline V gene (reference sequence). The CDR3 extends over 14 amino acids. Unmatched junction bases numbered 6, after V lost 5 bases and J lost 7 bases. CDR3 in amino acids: CASSRGLARNEQFF. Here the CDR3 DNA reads TGTGCCAGCAGCAGGGGACTAGCCCGGAATGAGCAGTTCTTC.

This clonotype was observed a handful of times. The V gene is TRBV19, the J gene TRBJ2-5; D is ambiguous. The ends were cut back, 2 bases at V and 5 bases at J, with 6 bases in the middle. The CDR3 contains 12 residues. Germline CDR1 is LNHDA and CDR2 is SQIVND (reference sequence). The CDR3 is CASSISSETQYF. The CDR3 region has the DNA TGTGCCAGTAGTATATCGTCGGAGACCCAGTACTTC.

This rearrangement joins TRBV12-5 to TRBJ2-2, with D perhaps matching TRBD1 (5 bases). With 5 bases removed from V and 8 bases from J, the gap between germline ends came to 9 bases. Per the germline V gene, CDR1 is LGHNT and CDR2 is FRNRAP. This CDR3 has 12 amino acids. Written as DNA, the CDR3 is TGTGCTAGTGGTCTAGGGGTAGGGGAGCTGTTTTTT. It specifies CASGLGVGELFF.

The CDR3 spells CASREGSGTDTQYF. CDR3 DNA: TGTGCCAGCAGGGAAGGTAGCGGCACAGATACGCAGTATTTT. The V gene is TRBV6-2 or TRBV6-3, the J gene TRBJ2-3; D is perhaps TRBD2 (5 bases). The CDR3 extends over 14 amino acids. V dropped 6 bases and J dropped 1 base, with 11 bases sitting between them. Germline CDR1 and CDR2: MNHEY and SVGEGT.

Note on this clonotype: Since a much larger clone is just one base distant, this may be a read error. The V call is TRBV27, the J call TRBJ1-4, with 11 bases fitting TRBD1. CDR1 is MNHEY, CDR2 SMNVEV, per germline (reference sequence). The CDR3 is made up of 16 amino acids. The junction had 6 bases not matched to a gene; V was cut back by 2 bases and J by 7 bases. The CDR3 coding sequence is TGTGCCAGCAGTTTAGGACAGGGGGCAACCGGTGAAAAACTGTTTTTT. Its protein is CASSLGQGATGEKLFF.

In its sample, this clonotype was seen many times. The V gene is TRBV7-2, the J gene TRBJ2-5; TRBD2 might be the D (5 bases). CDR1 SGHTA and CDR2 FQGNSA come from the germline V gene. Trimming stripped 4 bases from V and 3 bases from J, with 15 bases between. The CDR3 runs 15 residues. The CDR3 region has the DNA TGTGCCAGCAGCTACCGCCTAGCCCGGGAAGAGACCCAGTACTTC. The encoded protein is CASSYRLAREETQYF.

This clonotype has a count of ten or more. CDR3 loop: CASSVGGQAYEQYF. In nucleotides, the CDR3 is TGTGCCAGCAGCGTAGGTGGACAGGCCTACGAGCAGTACTTC. V usage is TRBV9 and J usage is TRBJ2-7, with TRBD1 matching 7 bases. Germline trimming cut 0 bases from V and 2 bases from J; bases unmatched to any gene: 2. The germline V gene encodes CDR1 SGDLS and CDR2 YYNGEE. The CDR3 sequence is 14 residues long.

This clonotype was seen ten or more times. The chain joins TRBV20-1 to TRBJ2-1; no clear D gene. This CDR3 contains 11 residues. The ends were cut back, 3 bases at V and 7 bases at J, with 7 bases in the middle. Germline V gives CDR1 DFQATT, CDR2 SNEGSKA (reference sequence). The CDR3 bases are TGCAGTGCTAGCGGAGAGAATGAGCAGTTCTTC. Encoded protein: CSASGENEQFF.

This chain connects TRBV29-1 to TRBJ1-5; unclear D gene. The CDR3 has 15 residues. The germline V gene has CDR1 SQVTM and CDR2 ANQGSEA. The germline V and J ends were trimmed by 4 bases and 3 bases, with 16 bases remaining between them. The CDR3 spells CSVVFSSDLNQPQHF. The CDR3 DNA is TGCAGCGTTGTTTTTTCCAGTGACCTCAATCAGCCCCAGCATTTT.

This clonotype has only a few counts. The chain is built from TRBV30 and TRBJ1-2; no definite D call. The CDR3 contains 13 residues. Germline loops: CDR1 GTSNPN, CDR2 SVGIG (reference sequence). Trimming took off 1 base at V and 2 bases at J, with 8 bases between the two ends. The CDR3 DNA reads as TGTGCCTGGAGTGCGACGGAGAACTATGGCTACACCTTC. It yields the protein CAWSATENYGYTF. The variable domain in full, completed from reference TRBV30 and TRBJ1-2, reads SQTIHQWPATLVQPVGSPLSLECTVEGTSNPNLYWYRQAAGRGLQLLFYSVGIGQISSEVPQNLSASRPQDRQFILSSKKLLLSDSGFYLCAWSATENYGYTFGSGTRLTVV.